This entry concerns a single T cell receptor beta chain. No cognate antigen has been identified for it. No per-base quality is available; no much larger clone lies one base away. Trimming leaves V shorter by 0 bases and J shorter by 4 bases, with the junction holding 2 bases beyond the gene matches. From the cysteine through the valine, the CDR3 covers 15 amino acids. Of the read, only the CDR3 DNA is kept; its 45 bases are in frame from base 1. CDR1 and CDR2, per the germline V gene, are MNHEY and SVGAGI. This sample was taken from a study of T cell repertoires in cytomegalovirus infection (dated by TCRdb to the late 2010s). For context, the study as a whole: Alongside well-studied HLA-B-restricted epitopes, the peptide stimulations were aimed at recently identified HLA-C-restricted CMV epitopes, whose presentation resists viral immunomodulation. The HLA type of each donor mattered for the analysis, because public TCR beta signatures pointed to carriage of CMV infection along with the matching HLA type.

Reads for this sample came from an Illumina HiSeq 1500. TCRdb reran the public reads through fastp at Q25 and MiXCR, keeping productive beta chains. Every CDR3 protein is listed once, alongside the most common genes and DNA of its rows. The sample table lists approximately 910,000 distinct CDR3 sequences, about a third of them with a count of one. The ten top clones hold 13% of the sample. The treatment or condition label here, explained by the study, means: in vitro stimulation with specific CMV peptide epitopes to enrich CMV-specific T cells. What the study reported, not specific to this receptor: In the ex vivo response, HLA-C-restricted CMV-specific TCR beta clonotypes were dominant, and in two of eight donors the single most frequent clonotype came from this HLA-C-restricted group. Cumulative frequency of public TCR beta family members discriminated carriers of CMV infection plus the relevant HLA type in this cohort and an independent roughly 350-donor cohort.

The rearranged segments are TRBV6-5 and TRBJ2-7, with 11 middle bases fitting TRBD2. The clonotype was recovered from a human donor in good health (CMV status not recorded). Some clones in this sample may be carry-over from other donors' samples. The sequenced sample was cultured CD8+ T cells from PBMCs, obtained from culture after CMV antigen stimulation. The bases are TGTGCCAGCAGTTACTCACTAGCGGGGGCTTACGAGCAGTACGTC. This translates into CASSYSLAGAYEQYV.